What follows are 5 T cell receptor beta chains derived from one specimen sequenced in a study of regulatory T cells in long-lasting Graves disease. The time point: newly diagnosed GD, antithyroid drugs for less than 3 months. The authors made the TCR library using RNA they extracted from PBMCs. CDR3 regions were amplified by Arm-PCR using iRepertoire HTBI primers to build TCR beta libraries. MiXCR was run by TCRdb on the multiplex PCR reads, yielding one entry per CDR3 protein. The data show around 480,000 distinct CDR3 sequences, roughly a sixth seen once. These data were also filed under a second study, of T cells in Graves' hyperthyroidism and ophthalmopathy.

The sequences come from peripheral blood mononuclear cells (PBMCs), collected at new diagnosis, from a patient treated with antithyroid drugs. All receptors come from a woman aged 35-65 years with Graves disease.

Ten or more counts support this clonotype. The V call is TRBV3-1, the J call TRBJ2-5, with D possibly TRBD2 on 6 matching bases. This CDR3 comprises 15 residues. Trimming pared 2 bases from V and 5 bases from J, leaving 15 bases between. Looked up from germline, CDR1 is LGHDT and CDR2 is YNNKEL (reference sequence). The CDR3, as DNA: TGTGCCAGCAGCCAAAGTCGAGGCGGAGGGGAGACCCAGTACTTC. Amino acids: CASSQSRGGGETQYF.

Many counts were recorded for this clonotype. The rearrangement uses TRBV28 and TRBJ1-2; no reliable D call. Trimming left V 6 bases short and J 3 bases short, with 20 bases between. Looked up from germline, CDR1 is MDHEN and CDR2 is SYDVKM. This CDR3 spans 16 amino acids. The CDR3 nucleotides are TGTGCCAGCAGCTACCCGGGCGGAAGGAGAGACTATGGCTACACCTTC. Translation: CASSYPGGRRDYGYTF.

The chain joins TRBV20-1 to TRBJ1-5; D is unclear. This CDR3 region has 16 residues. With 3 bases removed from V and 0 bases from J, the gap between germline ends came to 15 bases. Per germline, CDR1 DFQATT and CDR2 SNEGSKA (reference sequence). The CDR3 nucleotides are TGCAGTGCTAGTCCTTTGCGGTTCGGTAGCAATCAGCCCCAGCATTTT. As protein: CSASPLRFGSNQPQHF.

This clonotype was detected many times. CDR3 nucleotide sequence: TGTGCCAGCAGCCAAGAAACTCTGCTGGGTAATGAGCAGTTCTTC. It yields the protein CASSQETLLGNEQFF. The rearrangement joins TRBV3-1 to TRBJ2-1; D unclear. This CDR3 is built from 15 residues. V dropped 0 bases and J dropped 7 bases, with 13 bases sitting between them. From germline, CDR1 is LGHDT and CDR2 YNNKEL (reference sequence).

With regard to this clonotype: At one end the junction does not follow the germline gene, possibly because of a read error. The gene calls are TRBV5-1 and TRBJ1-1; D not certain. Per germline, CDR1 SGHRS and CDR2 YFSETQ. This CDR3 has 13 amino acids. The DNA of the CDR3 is TGCGCCGGCAGCTTGGAAGCGAACACTGAAGCTTTCTTT. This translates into CAGSLEANTEAFF. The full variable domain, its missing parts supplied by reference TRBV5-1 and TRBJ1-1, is KAGVTQTPRYLIKTRGQQVTLSCSPISGHRSVSWYQQTPGQGLQFLFEYFSETQRNKGNFPGRFSGRQFSNSRSEMNVSTLELGDSALYLCAGSLEANTEAFFGQGTRLTVV.